Listed here are 6 T cell receptor beta chains from one sample, sequenced in a study of human versus mouse CDR3 diversity and MHC coevolution. Libraries were prepared by immunoSEQ multiplex PCR; TCRdb keeps only in-frame clonotypes and omits some of them. The sample lists about 83,000 clones, around 92% occurring once. The sequenced sample consisted of naive CD4+ T cells from blood. Subset denoted: CD45RO-negative CD62L-positive naive CD4 T cells. These receptor sequences come from a person aged 30 to 70 in good health.

The chain links TRBV14 to TRBJ2-5; D gene ambiguous. The germline V gene encodes CDR1 SGHDN and CDR2 FVKESK. Between the trimmed V and J ends, which lost 0 bases and 0 bases, there was a span of 17 bases. This CDR3 has 18 amino acids. CDR3 amino acids: CASSQDYGGTLYQETQYF. Written as DNA, the CDR3 is TGTGCCAGCAGCCAAGATTACGGCGGAACTTTGTACCAAGAGACCCAGTACTTC.

This clone appeared once. This chain joins TRBV5-4 and TRBJ1-6, with no clear D. V was pared by 1 base and J by 5 bases, with 7 bases between. Per germline, CDR1 SGHNT and CDR2 YYREEE (reference sequence). CDR3 length: 14 amino acids. The CDR3 coding sequence is TGTGCCAGCAGCTTGAATCCGGATAATTCACCCCTCCACTTT. Protein product: CASSLNPDNSPLHF.

The chain has TRBV27 and TRBJ2-2, with TRBD2 matching over 11 bases. The ends lost 4 bases at V and 0 bases at J; junction bases unmatched: 1. The CDR3 covers 16 residues. Germline loops: CDR1 MNHEY, CDR2 SMNVEV (reference sequence). The CDR3 region has the DNA TGTGCCAGCAGTTCGGGACTAGCGGCGAACACCGGGGAGCTGTTTTTT. It codes for CASSSGLAANTGELFF.

This chain connects TRBV18 to TRBJ2-4; tentative D call: TRBD2 (6 bases). V lost 5 bases, J lost 4 bases, and 9 bases lay in between. The CDR3 is 13 amino acids. Looked up from germline, CDR1 is KGHSH and CDR2 is LQKENI. The CDR3: CASSFGGKNIQYF. For the CDR3, the DNA is TGTGCCAGCTCATTCGGGGGAAAAAACATTCAGTACTTC.

The rearrangement links TRBV30 to TRBJ2-1; D may be TRBD2 (5 bases). Germline CDR1 is GTSNPN and CDR2 is SVGIG (reference sequence). V lost 4 bases and J 3 bases, leaving 13 bases between the germline ends. This CDR3 contains 14 residues. The CDR3 loop reads CAWNGVGFYNEQFF. CDR3 coding DNA: TGTGCCTGGAACGGGGTTGGGTTCTACAATGAGCAGTTCTTC. The complete variable domain, with remaining parts taken from reference TRBV30 and TRBJ2-1, reads SQTIHQWPATLVQPVGSPLSLECTVEGTSNPNLYWYRQAAGRGLQLLFYSVGIGQISSEVPQNLSASRPQDRQFILSSKKLLLSDSGFYLCAWNGVGFYNEQFFGPGTRLTVL.

This sequence joins TRBV18 and TRBJ1-1, with D perhaps matching TRBD1 (6 bases). This CDR3 region has 13 residues. The germline V and J ends were trimmed by 3 bases and 7 bases, with 12 bases remaining between them. From germline, CDR1 is KGHSH and CDR2 LQKENI. Here the CDR3 DNA reads TGTGCCAGCTCACCCGAAACAGGGAGTGAAGCTTTCTTT. It encodes CASSPETGSEAFF.